Listed here is a single TCR beta chain. Other DNA sequences within the sample encode an identical CDR3. Only in-frame clones appear in the TCRdb table, and some are missing; sequencing was by immunoSEQ multiplex PCR. In the table there are more than 300,000 clones, around nine tenths of which are singletons. There are 12 residues in the CDR3. J was trimmed by 9 bases and V by 1 base; bases with no gene match: 0. Per the germline V gene, CDR1 is SNHLY and CDR2 is FYNNEI. This sample was taken from a study of blood T cell repertoires in COVID-19. The overall study: The study drew acute and convalescent COVID-19 samples from the United States, Italy and Spain.

Material: peripheral blood. The gene calls are TRBV2 and TRBJ2-3; 8 positions match TRBD2. The sequence came from a woman aged 18 to 35 who had recovered from COVID-19. The CDR3 DNA is TGTGCCAGCAGTGAAGTAGCGGGGACGCAGTATTTT. Its translation is CASSEVAGTQYF. Complete variable domain (other parts from reference TRBV2 and TRBJ2-3): EPEVTQTPSHQVTQMGQEVILRCVPISNHLYFYWYRQILGQKVEFLVSFYNNEISEKSEIFDDQFSVERPDGSNFTLKIRSTKLEDSAMYFCASSEVAGTQYFGPGTRLTVL.